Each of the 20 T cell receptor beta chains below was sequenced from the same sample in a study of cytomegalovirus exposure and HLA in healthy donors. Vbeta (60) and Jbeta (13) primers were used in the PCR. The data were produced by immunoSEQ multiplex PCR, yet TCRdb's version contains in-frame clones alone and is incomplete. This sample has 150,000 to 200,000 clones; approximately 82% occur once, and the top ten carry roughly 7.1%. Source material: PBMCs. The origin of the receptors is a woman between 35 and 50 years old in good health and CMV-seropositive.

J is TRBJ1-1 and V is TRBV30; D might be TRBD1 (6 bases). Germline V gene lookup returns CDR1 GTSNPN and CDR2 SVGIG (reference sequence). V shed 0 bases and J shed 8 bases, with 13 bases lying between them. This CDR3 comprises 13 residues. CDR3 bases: TGTGCCTGGAGTGTAACGTTAGACAGGGAAGCTTTCTTT. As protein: CAWSVTLDREAFF.

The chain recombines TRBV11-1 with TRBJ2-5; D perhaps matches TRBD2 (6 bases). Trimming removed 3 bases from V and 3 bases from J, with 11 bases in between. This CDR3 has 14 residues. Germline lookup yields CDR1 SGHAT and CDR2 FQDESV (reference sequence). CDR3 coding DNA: TGTGCCAGCAGCTTCGGGGGAGAAGAAGAGACCCAGTACTTC. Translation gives CASSFGGEEETQYF.

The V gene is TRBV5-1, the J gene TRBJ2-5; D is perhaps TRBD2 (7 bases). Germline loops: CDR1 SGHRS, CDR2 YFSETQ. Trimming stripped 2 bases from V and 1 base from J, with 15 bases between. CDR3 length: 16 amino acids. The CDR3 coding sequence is TGCGCCAGCAGCTTAGGCGGGGGCGCTTCCCAAGAGACCCAGTACTTC. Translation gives CASSLGGGASQETQYF.

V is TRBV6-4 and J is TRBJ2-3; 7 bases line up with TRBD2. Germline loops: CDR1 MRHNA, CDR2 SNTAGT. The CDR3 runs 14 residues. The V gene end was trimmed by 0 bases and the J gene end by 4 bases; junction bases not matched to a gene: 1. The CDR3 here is CASSDSGGADTQYF. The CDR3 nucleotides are TGTGCCAGCAGTGACTCGGGGGGGGCAGATACGCAGTATTTT.

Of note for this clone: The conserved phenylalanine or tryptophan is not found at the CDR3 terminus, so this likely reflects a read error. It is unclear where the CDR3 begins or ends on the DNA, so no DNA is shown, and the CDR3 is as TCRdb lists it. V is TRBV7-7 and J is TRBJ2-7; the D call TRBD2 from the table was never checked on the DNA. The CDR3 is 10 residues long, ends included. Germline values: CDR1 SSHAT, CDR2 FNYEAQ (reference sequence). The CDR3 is CASSLPGLEI.

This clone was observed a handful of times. Here the CDR3 reads CASSQREGTNTIYF. The CDR3 region has the DNA TGTGCCAGCAGCCAACGGGAGGGGACGAACACCATATATTTT. The chain carries TRBV5-4 and TRBJ1-3; possibly TRBD1 for D (5 bases). CDR1 and CDR2 from the germline V gene are SGHNT and YYREEE (reference sequence). V was cut by 4 bases and J by 7 bases, with 15 bases left in between. This CDR3 contains 14 residues.

CDR3 protein: CAVDRTGGYYGYTF. CDR3 nucleotides: TGTGCCGTGGACCGGACAGGGGGCTACTATGGCTACACCTTC. The V gene is TRBV28, the J gene TRBJ1-2, with TRBD1 identical over 11 bases. The CDR3 contains 14 residues. Germline-derived CDR1 and CDR2 are MDHEN and SYDVKM. V dropped 11 bases and J dropped 3; count of bases not matched to a gene: 8.

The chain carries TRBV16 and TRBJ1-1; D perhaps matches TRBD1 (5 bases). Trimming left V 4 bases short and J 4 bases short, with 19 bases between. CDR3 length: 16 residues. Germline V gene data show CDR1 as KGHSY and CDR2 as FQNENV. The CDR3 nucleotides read TGTGCCAGCAGCCCCCCGCTCGGGGGGGAGGGCACTGAAGCTTTCTTT. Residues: CASSPPLGGEGTEAFF. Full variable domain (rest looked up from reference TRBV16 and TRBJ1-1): GEEVAQTPKHLVRGEGQKAKLYCAPIKGHSYVFWYQQVLKNEFKFLISFQNENVFDETGMPKERFSAKCLPNSPCSLEIQATKLEDSAVYFCASSPPLGGEGTEAFFGQGTRLTVV.

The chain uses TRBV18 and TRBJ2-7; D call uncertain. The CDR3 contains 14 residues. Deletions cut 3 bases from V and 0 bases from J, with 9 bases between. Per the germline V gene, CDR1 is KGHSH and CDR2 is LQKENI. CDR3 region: CASSPPGTSYEQYF. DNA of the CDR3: TGTGCCAGCTCACCTCCAGGAACCTCCTACGAGCAGTACTTC.

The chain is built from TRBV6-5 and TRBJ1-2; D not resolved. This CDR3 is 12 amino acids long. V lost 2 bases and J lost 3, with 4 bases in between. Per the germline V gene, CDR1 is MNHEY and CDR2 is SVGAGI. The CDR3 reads CASSYQDYGYTF. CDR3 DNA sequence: TGTGCCAGCAGTTACCAGGACTATGGCTACACCTTC.

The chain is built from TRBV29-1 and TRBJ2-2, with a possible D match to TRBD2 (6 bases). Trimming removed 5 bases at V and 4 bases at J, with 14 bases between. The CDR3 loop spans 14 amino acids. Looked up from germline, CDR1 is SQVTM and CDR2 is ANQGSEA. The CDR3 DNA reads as TGCAGCGTTCAATCTAGCGATTTCACCGGGGAGCTGTTTTTT. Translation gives CSVQSSDFTGELFF.

For the CDR3, the DNA is TGTGCCAGCAGCCCCGGGACAGGAAACAATCAGCCCCAGCATTTT. Translation: CASSPGTGNNQPQHF. The J gene is TRBJ1-5, the V gene TRBV5-8; 8 bases map to TRBD1. J gave up 3 bases and V 4 bases, and 6 bases lay outside the gene matches. CDR1 SGHTS and CDR2 YDEGEE come from the germline V gene. The CDR3 runs to 15 residues.

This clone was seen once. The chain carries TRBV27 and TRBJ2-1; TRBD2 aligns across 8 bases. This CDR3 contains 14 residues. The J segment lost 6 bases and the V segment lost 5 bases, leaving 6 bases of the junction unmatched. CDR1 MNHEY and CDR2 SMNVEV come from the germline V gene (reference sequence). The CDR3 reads CASSLGLARNEQFF. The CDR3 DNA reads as TGTGCCAGCAGTCTCGGACTAGCCCGCAATGAGCAGTTCTTC.

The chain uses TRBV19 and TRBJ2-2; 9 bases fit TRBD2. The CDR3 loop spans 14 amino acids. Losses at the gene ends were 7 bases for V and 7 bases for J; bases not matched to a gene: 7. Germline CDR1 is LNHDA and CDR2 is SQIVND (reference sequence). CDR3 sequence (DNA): TGTGCCAGTAAACCCTGGACTAGCGTCGGGGAGCTGTTTTTT. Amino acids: CASKPWTSVGELFF.

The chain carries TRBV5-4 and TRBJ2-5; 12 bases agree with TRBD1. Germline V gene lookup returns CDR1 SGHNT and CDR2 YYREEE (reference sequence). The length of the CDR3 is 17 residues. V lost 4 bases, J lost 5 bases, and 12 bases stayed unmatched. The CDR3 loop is CASSLKRGQGARETQYF. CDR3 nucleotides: TGTGCCAGCAGCCTAAAGAGGGGACAGGGGGCGCGGGAGACCCAGTACTTC.

The CDR3 loop reads CASSTLAGSYNEQFF. CDR3 DNA: TGCGCCAGCAGCACACTAGCGGGATCGTACAATGAGCAGTTCTTC. This sequence joins TRBV5-1 and TRBJ2-1; 10 bases are shared with TRBD2. CDR3 length: 15 residues. The J segment lost 4 bases and the V segment lost 4 bases, leaving 5 bases of the junction unmatched. Germline V gene lookup returns CDR1 SGHRS and CDR2 YFSETQ. Full variable domain (rest looked up from reference TRBV5-1 and TRBJ2-1): KAGVTQTPRYLIKTRGQQVTLSCSPISGHRSVSWYQQTPGQGLQFLFEYFSETQRNKGNFPGRFSGRQFSNSRSEMNVSTLELGDSALYLCASSTLAGSYNEQFFGPGTRLTVL.

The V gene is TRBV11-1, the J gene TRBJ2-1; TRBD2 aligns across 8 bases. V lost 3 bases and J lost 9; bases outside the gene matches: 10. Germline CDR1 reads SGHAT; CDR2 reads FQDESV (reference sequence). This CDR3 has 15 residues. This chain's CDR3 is CASSLRASGRGEQFF. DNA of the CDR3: TGTGCCAGCAGCTTGAGGGCTAGCGGGCGGGGTGAGCAGTTCTTC.

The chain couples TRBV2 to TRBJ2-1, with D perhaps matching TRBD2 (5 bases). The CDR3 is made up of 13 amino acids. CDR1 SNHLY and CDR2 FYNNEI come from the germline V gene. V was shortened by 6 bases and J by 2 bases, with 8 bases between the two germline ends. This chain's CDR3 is CASRKRPYNEQFF. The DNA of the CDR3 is TGTGCCAGCAGAAAGCGGCCCTACAATGAGCAGTTCTTC.

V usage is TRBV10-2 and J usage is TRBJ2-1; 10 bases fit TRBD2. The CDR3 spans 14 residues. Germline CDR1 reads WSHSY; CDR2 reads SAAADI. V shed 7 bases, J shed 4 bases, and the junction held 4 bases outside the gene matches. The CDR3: CASNLAGGYNEQFF. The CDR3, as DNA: TGCGCCAGCAACTTAGCGGGAGGATACAATGAGCAGTTCTTC.

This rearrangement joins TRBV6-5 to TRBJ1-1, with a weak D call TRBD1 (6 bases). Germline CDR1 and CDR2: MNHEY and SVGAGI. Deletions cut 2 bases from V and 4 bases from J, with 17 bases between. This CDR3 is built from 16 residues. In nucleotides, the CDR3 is TGTGCCAGCAGTTACGAAGGGGGTACAGGGACCACTGAAGCTTTCTTT. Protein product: CASSYEGGTGTTEAFF.